Ten or more counts support the clone carrying this T cell receptor beta chain. The antigen is not known. This sample is drawn from a study of regulatory T cells in long-lasting Graves disease. Study as a whole: Duration of antithyroid drug therapy among newly diagnosed Graves' patients was under 3 months. Points from the study as a whole: Persistent Graves' patients showed less TCR diversity than newly diagnosed patients showed.

The TCR beta library used iRepertoire HTBI primers with Arm-PCR amplification of CDR3. TCRdb re-analysed the multiplex PCR reads in MiXCR, keeping a single row per CDR3 protein. The profile shows some 220,000 distinct CDR3 sequences, approximately 18% of them singletons. Time point: newly diagnosed GD, antithyroid drugs for less than 3 months. TCR sequences were obtained from RNA taken from PBMCs. The same sample was also studied in work on T cells in Graves' hyperthyroidism and ophthalmopathy. According to that study: Diagnoses were made from clinical symptoms, serum measures (thyroxine and TRAb), thyroid ultrasound and orbital computed tomography.

Here the sequenced sample was peripheral blood mononuclear cells (PBMCs), taken at new diagnosis, from a patient treated with antithyroid drugs. This sequence was found in a woman aged 30 to 39 with Graves disease.

The CDR3 is CASSSTGQGTRGNTIYF. The CDR3, as DNA: TGTGCCAGCAGTTCGACGGGACAGGGAACGAGAGGAAACACCATATATTTT. This chain connects TRBV12-3 or TRBV12-4 to TRBJ1-3; 9 bases are a match to TRBD1. The CDR3 is 17 amino acids. With V trimmed by 4 bases and J by 4 bases, 11 bases remained unmatched.